Listed below are T cell receptor beta chains from one sample, sequenced in a study of shared T cell receptors in the human thymus. This table comes from immunoSEQ multiplex PCR, and its TCRdb copy is limited to in-frame clones, with some not included. The sample has about 730,000 clones; 70% to 90% are singletons. This sample also belongs to another study, concerning human thymus T cells.

Material for sequencing was thymocytes. These receptors all stem from a girl under three years old with a congenital heart defect. The CDR3 runs from the conserved cysteine through the conserved F or W. D genes are given only for firm matches. Expanded clones get a size class; other rows say once, few or many, or leave the size out.

d_call: TRBD1; clone_size: .; j_call: TRBJ2-7; v_call: TRBV7-6; cdr3_aa: CASSLVGAGGVYEQYF; cdr3_nt: TGTGCCAGCAGCTTGGTTGGGGCAGGGGGCGTATACGAGCAGTACTTC
d_call: TRBD1; clone_size: .; j_call: TRBJ2-1; v_call: TRBV6-1; cdr3_aa: CASLRDRVYNEQFF; cdr3_nt: TGTGCCAGCCTGCGGGACAGGGTCTACAATGAGCAGTTCTTC
d_call: .; clone_size: .; j_call: TRBJ1-5; v_call: TRBV6-6; cdr3_aa: CASSYSRTLPQHF; cdr3_nt: TGTGCCAGCAGTTACTCACGGACACTTCCCCAGCATTTT
d_call: TRBD1; clone_size: .; j_call: TRBJ1-2; v_call: TRBV5-4; cdr3_aa: CASSSQGALNGYTF; cdr3_nt: TGTGCCAGCAGCTCTCAGGGGGCGCTTAATGGCTACACCTTC
d_call: .; clone_size: .; j_call: TRBJ1-2; v_call: TRBV5-1; cdr3_aa: CASSEVGDRQTGNYGYTF; cdr3_nt: TGCGCCAGCAGCGAAGTCGGAGATAGGCAAACCGGGAACTATGGCTACACCTTC
d_call: TRBD2; clone_size: .; j_call: TRBJ2-7; v_call: TRBV11-2; cdr3_aa: CASSSRLAVAWEQYF; cdr3_nt: TGTGCCAGCAGCTCCCGACTAGCGGTGGCCTGGGAGCAGTACTTC
d_call: TRBD1; clone_size: .; j_call: TRBJ1-5; v_call: TRBV19; cdr3_aa: CASSIVFGCDVTGAQHF; cdr3_nt: TGTGCCAGTAGTATAGTGTTTGGCTGCGACGTAACAGGGGCCCAGCATTTT
d_call: .; clone_size: .; j_call: TRBJ1-2; v_call: TRBV6-5; cdr3_aa: CASSEYRNYGYTF; cdr3_nt: TGTGCCAGCAGTGAATACAGGAACTATGGCTACACCTTC
d_call: .; clone_size: few; j_call: TRBJ1-1; v_call: TRBV14; cdr3_aa: CASSPAGNTEAFF; cdr3_nt: TGTGCCAGCAGCCCAGCGGGAAACACTGAAGCTTTCTTT
d_call: .; clone_size: few; j_call: TRBJ1-2; v_call: TRBV7-2; cdr3_aa: CASSLAARTKGYTF; cdr3_nt: TGTGCCAGCAGCTTAGCGGCCCGAACTAAGGGCTACACCTTC
d_call: .; clone_size: .; j_call: TRBJ1-1; v_call: TRBV7-9; cdr3_aa: CASSCGVDPNTEAFF; cdr3_nt: TGTGCCAGCAGCTGCGGGGTGGACCCGAACACTGAAGCTTTCTTT
d_call: TRBD1; clone_size: few; j_call: TRBJ2-2; v_call: TRBV5-4; cdr3_aa: CASSPGTGDNTGELFF; cdr3_nt: TGTGCCAGCAGCCCCGGGACAGGGGATAACACCGGGGAGCTGTTTTTT
d_call: TRBD1; clone_size: .; j_call: TRBJ1-1; v_call: TRBV5-4; cdr3_aa: CASSLGDRGVWAEAFF; cdr3_nt: TGTGCCAGCAGCTTGGGGGACAGGGGAGTTTGGGCTGAAGCTTTCTTT
d_call: .; clone_size: .; j_call: TRBJ2-5; v_call: TRBV7-3; cdr3_aa: CASSRSARVSETQYF; cdr3_nt: TGTGCCAGCAGCCGATCCGCCAGGGTTTCGGAGACCCAGTACTTC
d_call: TRBD1; clone_size: .; j_call: TRBJ1-5; v_call: TRBV4-1; cdr3_aa: CASSQDISSGTESNQPQHF; cdr3_nt: TGCGCCAGCAGCCAAGACATAAGTAGCGGGACAGAGAGCAATCAGCCCCAGCATTTT
d_call: TRBD1; clone_size: .; j_call: TRBJ1-1; v_call: TRBV6-1; cdr3_aa: CASSDPGTGNTEAFF; cdr3_nt: TGTGCCAGCAGTGACCCCGGGACAGGGAACACTGAAGCTTTCTTT
d_call: .; clone_size: once; j_call: TRBJ2-5; v_call: TRBV7-6; cdr3_aa: CASIPSAGKETQYF; cdr3_nt: TGTGCCAGCATCCCATCTGCGGGGAAAGAGACCCAGTACTTC
d_call: .; clone_size: .; j_call: TRBJ1-1; v_call: TRBV20-1; cdr3_aa: CSAIELPEAFF; cdr3_nt: TGCAGTGCTATCGAACTGCCTGAAGCTTTCTTT
d_call: .; clone_size: .; j_call: TRBJ2-7; v_call: TRBV5-6; cdr3_aa: CASSRRREPNSYEQYF; cdr3_nt: TGTGCCAGCAGCCGTCGGCGGGAACCCAACTCCTACGAGCAGTACTTC
d_call: .; clone_size: few; j_call: TRBJ1-1; v_call: TRBV27; cdr3_aa: CASIVGRTREAFF; cdr3_nt: TGTGCCAGCATCGTAGGGCGGACAAGAGAAGCTTTCTTT
d_call: .; clone_size: .; j_call: TRBJ1-2; v_call: TRBV5-3; cdr3_aa: CARSLGEDYGYTF; cdr3_nt: TGTGCCAGAAGCTTGGGGGAGGACTATGGCTACACCTTC
d_call: TRBD1; clone_size: .; j_call: TRBJ2-6; v_call: TRBV5-1; cdr3_aa: CASSLGGTVGKYVLTF; cdr3_nt: TGCGCCAGCAGCTTGGGGGGGACAGTGGGCAAGTACGTCCTGACTTTC
d_call: TRBD1; clone_size: .; j_call: TRBJ2-2; v_call: TRBV29-1; cdr3_aa: CSVEGHRGAGTGELFF; cdr3_nt: TGCAGCGTTGAGGGTCACAGGGGGGCGGGCACCGGGGAGCTGTTTTTT
d_call: TRBD1; clone_size: .; j_call: TRBJ1-1; v_call: TRBV6-1; cdr3_aa: CASSAKRQGFTEAFF; cdr3_nt: TGTGCCAGCAGTGCAAAAAGACAGGGTTTCACTGAAGCTTTCTTT
d_call: .; clone_size: .; j_call: TRBJ1-5; v_call: TRBV19; cdr3_aa: CASMSGHSNQPQHF; cdr3_nt: TGTGCCAGTATGTCAGGGCATAGCAATCAGCCCCAGCATTTT
d_call: TRBD1; clone_size: .; j_call: TRBJ2-7; v_call: TRBV6-6; cdr3_aa: CASSNRGVHEQYF; cdr3_nt: TGTGCCAGCAGCAACAGGGGGGTCCACGAGCAGTACTTC
d_call: .; clone_size: .; j_call: TRBJ2-7; v_call: TRBV19; cdr3_aa: CASSPRQVPYEQYF; cdr3_nt: TGTGCCAGTAGTCCCAGACAGGTCCCCTACGAGCAGTACTTC
d_call: .; clone_size: .; j_call: TRBJ2-2; v_call: TRBV18; cdr3_aa: CASSPGAEGTGELFF; cdr3_nt: TGTGCCAGCTCACCAGGGGCGGAGGGGACCGGGGAGCTGTTTTTT
d_call: TRBD1; clone_size: .; j_call: TRBJ1-6; v_call: TRBV6-1; cdr3_aa: CASSELGTGDYNSPLHF; cdr3_nt: TGTGCCAGCAGTGAATTGGGGACAGGGGATTATAATTCACCCCTCCACTTT
d_call: .; clone_size: .; j_call: TRBJ2-1; v_call: TRBV20-1; cdr3_aa: CAAYGYNEQFF; cdr3_nt: TGCGCGGCGTACGGATACAATGAGCAGTTCTTC
d_call: .; clone_size: few; j_call: TRBJ1-6; v_call: TRBV6-1; cdr3_aa: CASSDIWGGNSPLHF; cdr3_nt: TGTGCCAGCAGTGATATCTGGGGAGGTAATTCACCCCTCCACTTT
d_call: .; clone_size: .; j_call: TRBJ1-2; v_call: TRBV11-2; cdr3_aa: CATNLRRGARSYGYTF; cdr3_nt: TGTGCCACCAATTTAAGACGGGGGGCTAGGAGCTATGGCTACACCTTC
d_call: TRBD2; clone_size: .; j_call: TRBJ2-5; v_call: TRBV7-2; cdr3_aa: CASSFGGKLGPQETQYF; cdr3_nt: TGTGCCAGCAGCTTCGGGGGGAAACTAGGTCCCCAAGAGACCCAGTACTTC
d_call: TRBD1; clone_size: once; j_call: TRBJ1-4; v_call: TRBV5-1; cdr3_aa: CASSLGTDEKLFF; cdr3_nt: TGCGCCAGCAGCCTAGGGACAGATGAAAAACTGTTTTTT
d_call: .; clone_size: .; j_call: TRBJ1-2; v_call: TRBV4-2; cdr3_aa: CASSLTGITYGYTF; cdr3_nt: TGTGCCAGCAGCTTAACGGGGATTACTTATGGCTACACCTTC
d_call: TRBD1; clone_size: .; j_call: TRBJ1-2; v_call: TRBV14; cdr3_aa: CASRPGTGDRGYTF; cdr3_nt: TGTGCCAGCCGTCCCGGGACAGGGGATCGTGGCTACACCTTC
d_call: TRBD2; clone_size: few; j_call: TRBJ2-1; v_call: TRBV19; cdr3_aa: CASSIISSGRDEQFF; cdr3_nt: TGTGCCAGTAGTATTATTTCTAGCGGGAGGGATGAGCAGTTCTTC
d_call: .; clone_size: .; j_call: TRBJ1-2; v_call: TRBV2; cdr3_aa: CASQGMYGYTF; cdr3_nt: TGTGCCAGCCAGGGGATGTATGGCTACACCTTC
d_call: .; clone_size: .; j_call: TRBJ2-5; v_call: TRBV6-6; cdr3_aa: CASSYFREPQETQYF; cdr3_nt: TGTGCCAGCAGTTATTTTCGCGAGCCCCAAGAGACCCAGTACTTC
d_call: .; clone_size: .; j_call: TRBJ2-5; v_call: TRBV6-5; cdr3_aa: CASRAYRAETQYF; cdr3_nt: TGTGCCAGCAGAGCGTACAGGGCGGAGACCCAGTACTTC
d_call: TRBD2; clone_size: .; j_call: TRBJ2-3; v_call: TRBV9; cdr3_aa: CASSVSERGGTDTQYF; cdr3_nt: TGTGCCAGCAGCGTATCTGAGCGGGGGGGCACAGATACGCAGTATTTT
d_call: TRBD1; clone_size: .; j_call: TRBJ1-2; v_call: TRBV29-1; cdr3_aa: CSVEFAGGLYGYTF; cdr3_nt: TGCAGCGTTGAGTTTGCAGGGGGCCTTTATGGCTACACCTTC
d_call: TRBD1; clone_size: .; j_call: TRBJ2-7; v_call: TRBV13; cdr3_aa: CASSLYPRTGQREQYF; cdr3_nt: TGTGCCAGCAGCTTATATCCCCGGACAGGACAACGGGAGCAGTACTTC
d_call: TRBD1; clone_size: .; j_call: TRBJ1-6; v_call: TRBV28; cdr3_aa: CASRKSSTGETYNSPLHF; cdr3_nt: TGTGCCAGCAGGAAATCATCTACAGGGGAAACATATAATTCCCCCCTCCACTTT